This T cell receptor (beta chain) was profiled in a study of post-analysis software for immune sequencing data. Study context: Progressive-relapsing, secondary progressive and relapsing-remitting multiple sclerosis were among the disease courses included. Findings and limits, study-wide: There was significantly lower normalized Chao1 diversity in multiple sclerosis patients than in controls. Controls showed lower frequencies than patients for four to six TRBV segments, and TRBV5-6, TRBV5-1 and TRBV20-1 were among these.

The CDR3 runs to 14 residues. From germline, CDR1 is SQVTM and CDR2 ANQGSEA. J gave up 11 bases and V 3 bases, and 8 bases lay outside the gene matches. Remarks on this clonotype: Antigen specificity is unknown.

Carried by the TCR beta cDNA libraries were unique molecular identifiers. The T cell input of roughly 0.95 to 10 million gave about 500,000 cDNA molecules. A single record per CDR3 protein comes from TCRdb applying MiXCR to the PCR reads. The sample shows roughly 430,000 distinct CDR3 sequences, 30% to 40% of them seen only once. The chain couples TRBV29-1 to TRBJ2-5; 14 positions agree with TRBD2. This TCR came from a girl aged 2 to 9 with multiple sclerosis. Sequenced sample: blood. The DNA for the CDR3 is TGCAGCGTTGAGGGACTAGCGGGAGCCCATGAGCAGTACTTC. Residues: CSVEGLAGAHEQYF.